This T cell receptor beta chain derives from a study of T cell responses to AZD1222 COVID-19 vaccine. Overall study findings and caveats: Spike-specific TCR depth and breadth grew after two AZD1222 doses.

V shed 0 bases and J shed 5 bases, with 7 bases lying between them. CDR3 size: 12 residues. Germline V gives CDR1 GTSNPN, CDR2 SVGIG (reference sequence). A word on this clone: The antigen is not known.

Profiling relied on immunoSEQ multiplex PCR, and the TCRdb table lists in-frame clones only, not all of them. Counted here are 150,000 to 200,000 clones, 87% occurring once; the ten biggest clones make up around 2.9%. Sequenced material: peripheral blood, taken on day 0 of MenACWY control vaccination. V and J are TRBV30 and TRBJ1-1; D uncertain. This clonotype was sampled from an adult in good health. The CDR3 DNA reads TGTGCCTGGAGTGTGGTGGGTACTGAAGCTTTCTTT. It is translated as CAWSVVGTEAFF.